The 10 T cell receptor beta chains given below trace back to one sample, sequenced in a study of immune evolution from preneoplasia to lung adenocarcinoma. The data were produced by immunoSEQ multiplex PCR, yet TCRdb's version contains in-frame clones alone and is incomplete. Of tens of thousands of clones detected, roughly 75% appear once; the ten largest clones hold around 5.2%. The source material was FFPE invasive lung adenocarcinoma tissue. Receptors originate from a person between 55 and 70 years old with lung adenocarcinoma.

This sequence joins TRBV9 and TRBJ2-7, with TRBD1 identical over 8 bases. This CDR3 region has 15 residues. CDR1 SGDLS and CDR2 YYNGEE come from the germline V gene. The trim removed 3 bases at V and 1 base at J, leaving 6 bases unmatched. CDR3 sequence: CASSGNTGGSYEQYF. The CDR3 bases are TGTGCCAGCAGCGGAAACACAGGGGGTTCCTACGAGCAGTACTTC.

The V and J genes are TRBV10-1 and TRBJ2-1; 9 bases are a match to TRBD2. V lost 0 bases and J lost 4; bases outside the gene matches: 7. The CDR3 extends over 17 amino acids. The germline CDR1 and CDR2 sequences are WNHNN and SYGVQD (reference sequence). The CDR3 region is CASSESTPSGTYNEQFF. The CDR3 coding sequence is TGCGCCAGCAGTGAGTCGACCCCTAGCGGGACGTACAATGAGCAGTTCTTC.

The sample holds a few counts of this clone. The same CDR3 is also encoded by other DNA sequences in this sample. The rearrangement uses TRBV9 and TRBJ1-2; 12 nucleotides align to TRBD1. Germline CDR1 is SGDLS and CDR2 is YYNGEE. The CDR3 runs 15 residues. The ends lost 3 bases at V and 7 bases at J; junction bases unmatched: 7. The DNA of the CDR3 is TGTGCCAGCAGCGCCCGGGACAGGGGGCTGGGTGGCTACACCTTC. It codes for CASSARDRGLGGYTF.

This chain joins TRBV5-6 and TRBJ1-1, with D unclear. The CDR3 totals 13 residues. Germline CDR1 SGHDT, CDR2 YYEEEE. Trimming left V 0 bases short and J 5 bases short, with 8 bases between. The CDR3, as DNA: TGTGCCAGCAGCTTGGCCACTCCAACTGAAGCTTTCTTT. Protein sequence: CASSLATPTEAFF.

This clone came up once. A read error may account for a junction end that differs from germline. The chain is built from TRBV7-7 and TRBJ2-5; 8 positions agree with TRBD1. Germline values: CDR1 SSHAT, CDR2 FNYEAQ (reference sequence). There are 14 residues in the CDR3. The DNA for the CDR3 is TGTGCTAGCAGCACCAGTACAGGGGGGGAGACCCAGTACTTC. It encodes CASSTSTGGETQYF.

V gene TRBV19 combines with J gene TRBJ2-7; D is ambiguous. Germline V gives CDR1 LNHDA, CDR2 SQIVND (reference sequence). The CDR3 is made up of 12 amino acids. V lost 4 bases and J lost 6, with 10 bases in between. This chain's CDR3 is CASSRDLGEQYF. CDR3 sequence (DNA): TGTGCCAGTAGTAGAGACTTGGGCGAGCAGTACTTC.

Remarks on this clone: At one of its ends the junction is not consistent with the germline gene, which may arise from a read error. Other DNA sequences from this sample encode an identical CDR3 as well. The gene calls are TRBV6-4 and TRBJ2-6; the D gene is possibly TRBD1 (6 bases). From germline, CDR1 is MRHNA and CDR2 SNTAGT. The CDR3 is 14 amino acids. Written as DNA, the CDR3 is TGTGCTAGCAGTGGGGGCCCTGGGGCCAACGTCCTGACTTTC. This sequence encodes CASSGGPGANVLTF.

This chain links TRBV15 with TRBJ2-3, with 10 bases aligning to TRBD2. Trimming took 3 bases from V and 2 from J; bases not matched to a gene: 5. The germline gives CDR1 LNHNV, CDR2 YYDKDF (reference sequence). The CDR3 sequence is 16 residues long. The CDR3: CATSSLLAGDTDTQYF. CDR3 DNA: TGTGCCACCAGCAGCCTCCTAGCGGGAGACACAGATACGCAGTATTTT.

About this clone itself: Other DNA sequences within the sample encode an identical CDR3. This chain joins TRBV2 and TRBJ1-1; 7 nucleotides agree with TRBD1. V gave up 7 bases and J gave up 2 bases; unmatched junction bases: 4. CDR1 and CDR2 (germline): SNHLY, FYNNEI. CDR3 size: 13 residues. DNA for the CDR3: TGTGCCAGCAATCGGGACAGCAACACTGAAGCTTTCTTT. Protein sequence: CASNRDSNTEAFF.

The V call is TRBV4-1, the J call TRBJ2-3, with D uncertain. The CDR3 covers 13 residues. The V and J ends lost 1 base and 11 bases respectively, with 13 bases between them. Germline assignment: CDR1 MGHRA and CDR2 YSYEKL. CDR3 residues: CASSQVVMQEQYF. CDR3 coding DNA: TGCGCCAGCAGCCAAGTGGTTATGCAGGAGCAGTATTTT.